The 2 T cell receptor beta chains below all came from one sample that was sequenced in a study of shared clonotypes between healthy human individuals. Positively selected for CCR7, the CD45RO-negative cells used as naive CD8 cells excluded terminally differentiated effector memory CD45RA+ cells. Sequenced by immunoSEQ multiplex PCR; TCRdb stores in-frame clones only, minus some. The data show 1.5 million to 2.5 million clones, with 85% to 95% seen just once and 1% to 1.5% held by the top ten. The source material was naive CD8+ T cells sorted from blood. The source is a man younger than 30 in good health.

V gene TRBV13 combines with J gene TRBJ1-1; D uncertain. CDR1 PRHDT and CDR2 FYEKMQ come from the germline V gene (reference sequence). Trimming shortened V by 5 bases and J by 5 bases, and 27 bases separated the two germline ends. The CDR3 loop spans 18 amino acids. The DNA of the CDR3 is TGTGCCAGCAGCCGACTTCCCCAGCCGAGGGCTACGAAGACTGAAGCTTTCTTT. Protein: CASSRLPQPRATKTEAFF.

The sample holds one count of this clone. The chain's CDR3 is CASSSSVSGIVTGEKLFF. The CDR3, as DNA: TGTGCCAGCAGCTCCAGCGTCTCTGGGATAGTTACAGGGGAAAAACTGTTTTTT. This chain connects TRBV7-9 to TRBJ1-4; D possibly corresponds to TRBD1 (6 bases). Germline CDR1 SEHNR, CDR2 FQNEAQ (reference sequence). The V gene lost 4 bases and the J gene lost 8 bases, with 26 bases spanning the gap. This CDR3 region has 18 residues.